The 9 T cell receptor beta chains listed next were all sequenced from one sample in a study of beta chain features in type 1 diabetes. Expressed TCRB transcripts were sequenced, since all the RNA that had been isolated was reverse transcribed. Sequenced by immunoSEQ multiplex PCR; TCRdb stores in-frame clones only, minus some. The data show some 330,000 clones, approximately 10% seen once. Sequences were obtained from naive CD4+ T cells from blood. The receptors stem from a young woman in good health.

The table lists this clone with a few counts. The genes are TRBV18 and TRBJ2-6; tentative D call: TRBD1 (5 bases). In germline, CDR1 is KGHSH, CDR2 LQKENI. The CDR3 has 15 residues. V lost 5 bases to trimming and J lost 1 base, with 9 bases between them. In nucleotides, the CDR3 is TGTGCCAGCTCAGGGGCGCTTTCTGGGGCCAACGTCCTGACTTTC. This encodes CASSGALSGANVLTF.

The sample holds a few counts of this clone. The V call is TRBV28, the J call TRBJ2-7, with D possibly matching TRBD2 (6 bases). Per the germline V gene, CDR1 is MDHEN and CDR2 is SYDVKM. The CDR3 consists of 14 residues. V was pared by 3 bases and J by 7 bases, with 16 bases between. CDR3 coding DNA: TGTGCCAGCAGTTTCGCGGGGTTCTCCGGGGAGCAGTACTTC. Its protein is CASSFAGFSGEQYF.

The chain employs TRBV4-2 and TRBJ2-3; the match to TRBD2 covers 11 bases. CDR3 length: 15 residues. V lost 5 bases and J lost 4; bases outside the gene matches: 5. The V gene's germline CDR1 is LGHNA and CDR2 YNFKEQ. In DNA, the CDR3 is TGTGCCAGCAGCTCAACTAGCGGGAGATCAGATACGCAGTATTTT. Translation: CASSSTSGRSDTQYF.

This clone was detected a few times. V is TRBV28 and J is TRBJ2-7; TRBD2 aligns across 10 bases. V lost 2 bases and J lost 7; bases outside the gene matches: 5. This CDR3 is built from 14 residues. CDR1 and CDR2 from the germline V gene are MDHEN and SYDVKM. The CDR3 loop reads CASSLLAGAGEQYF. The DNA of the CDR3 is TGTGCCAGCAGTTTACTAGCGGGAGCGGGGGAGCAGTACTTC.

This rearrangement joins TRBV4-1 to TRBJ2-4; D uncertain. The V and J ends lost 3 bases and 0 bases respectively, with 9 bases between them. The CDR3 sequence is 15 residues long. Germline-derived CDR1 and CDR2 are MGHRA and YSYEKL. CDR3 protein: CASSQLTVAKNIQYF. CDR3 DNA sequence: TGCGCCAGCAGCCAGTTAACAGTAGCCAAAAACATTCAGTACTTC.

The chain carries TRBV18 and TRBJ1-2; TRBD1 agrees at 7 bases. CDR1 and CDR2 from the germline V gene are KGHSH and LQKENI. The CDR3 spans 17 residues. The junction had 18 bases not matched to a gene; V was cut back by 5 bases and J by 6 bases. The CDR3 sequence: CASSTLPPRRDSHGYTF. In DNA, the CDR3 is TGTGCCAGCTCAACGCTGCCCCCACGAAGGGACAGTCATGGCTACACCTTC.

This clone has just a few counts. This rearrangement joins TRBV28 to TRBJ2-1, with TRBD1 matching over 8 bases. There are 14 residues in the CDR3. The junction had 4 bases not matched to a gene; V was cut back by 2 bases and J by 7 bases. Germline V gene lookup returns CDR1 MDHEN and CDR2 SYDVKM. CDR3 protein: CASSLPDRANEQFF. In nucleotides, the CDR3 is TGTGCCAGCAGTTTACCGGACAGGGCAAATGAGCAGTTCTTC.

This clone has a handful of counts. The V and J genes are TRBV6-5 and TRBJ2-1, with D possibly matching TRBD2 (7 bases). The CDR3 runs 12 residues. The V end was cut by 8 bases, the J end by 6 bases, with 11 bases between. Germline V gene data show CDR1 as MNHEY and CDR2 as SVGAGI. This chain's CDR3 is CASLGGANEQFF. The CDR3 DNA reads as TGTGCCAGCCTTGGGGGGGCCAATGAGCAGTTCTTC.

A single count supports this clone. The rearrangement joins TRBV9 to TRBJ2-1; 11 bases match TRBD2. Germline V gene lookup returns CDR1 SGDLS and CDR2 YYNGEE. The CDR3 is 15 amino acids. V lost 5 bases and J lost 5; bases outside the gene matches: 6. The CDR3 protein is CASRPPGLADNEQFF. The CDR3, as DNA: TGTGCCAGCAGGCCCCCGGGACTAGCGGACAATGAGCAGTTCTTC.